The 12 T cell receptor beta chains below were found in one sample sequenced in a study of cytomegalovirus exposure and HLA in healthy donors (dated 2017 in TCRdb). The library came from the immunoSEQ multiplex PCR assay. A mixture of 60 forward primers for TCR Vbeta segments and 13 reverse primers for TCR Jbeta segments was used in the multiplex PCR. In its TCRdb copy, this immuneACCESS table keeps in-frame sequences only and misses some clones. Where compared with another copy, unresolved V genes explain less than half of these, and the others have no known cause. The sample contains about 120,000 clones, about three fifths of them found a single time. The top ten clonotypes cover about 9% of the sample. Input material: PBMCs. The receptors come from a man aged 35 to 55 in good health and CMV-seropositive.

The chain combines TRBV28 with TRBJ2-7, with D possibly TRBD1 on 6 matching bases. Trimming removed 5 bases from V and 3 bases from J, with 11 bases in between. The CDR3 has 13 amino acids. Looked up from germline, CDR1 is MDHEN and CDR2 is SYDVKM. The CDR3 DNA follows: TGTGCCAGCAGTGTACAGGGAAACTACGAGCAGTACTTC. Its translation: CASSVQGNYEQYF.

The V and J genes are TRBV7-2 and TRBJ2-1; TRBD2 agrees at 13 bases. The CDR3 contains 15 residues. The germline V gene encodes CDR1 SGHTA and CDR2 FQGNSA. J lost 7 bases, V lost 4 bases, and 4 bases had no gene match. CDR3 amino acids: CASSWGTSGTNEQFF. The CDR3 DNA reads TGTGCCAGCAGCTGGGGGACTAGCGGGACGAATGAGCAGTTCTTC.

The rearrangement uses TRBV25-1 and TRBJ1-4; D unclear. The CDR3 loop spans 17 amino acids. Trimming pared 5 bases from V and 0 bases from J, leaving 16 bases between. Per germline, CDR1 MGHDK and CDR2 SYGVNS. DNA for the CDR3: TGTGCCAGCAGTAACCCGACTAAGGCGGCAACTAATGAAAAACTGTTTTTT. It codes for CASSNPTKAATNEKLFF.

This clone was detected only once. This rearrangement joins TRBV5-1 to TRBJ2-5, with 10 positions matching TRBD1. The CDR3 sequence is 17 residues long. Germline CDR1 is SGHRS and CDR2 is YFSETQ. V lost 4 bases and J lost 1; bases outside the gene matches: 10. This chain's CDR3 is CASSKQIDRGLQETQYF. CDR3 DNA sequence: TGCGCCAGCAGCAAACAAATAGACAGGGGGCTCCAAGAGACCCAGTACTTC.

This clone was observed a handful of times. V and J are TRBV15 and TRBJ2-1, with TRBD2 as a possible D gene (5 bases). CDR3 length: 16 residues. Per the germline V gene, CDR1 is LNHNV and CDR2 is YYDKDF (reference sequence). V lost 5 bases and J lost 0, with 14 bases in between. The CDR3 here is CATSARLSSSYNEQFF. The CDR3 DNA sequence: TGTGCCACCAGCGCTAGACTATCCAGCTCCTACAATGAGCAGTTCTTC.

This clone was seen only a few times. The CDR3 region is CASSLGGLAGLGDEQFF. DNA of the CDR3: TGTGCCAGCAGCTTAGGGGGTCTAGCGGGCCTGGGGGATGAGCAGTTCTTC. J is TRBJ2-1 and V is TRBV7-9; TRBD2 matches at 8 bases. There are 17 residues in the CDR3. The germline gives CDR1 SEHNR, CDR2 FQNEAQ (reference sequence). V gave up 1 base and J gave up 8 bases; unmatched junction bases: 13.

V is TRBV29-1 and J is TRBJ1-1; a possible D gene is TRBD1 (5 bases). CDR3 length: 13 amino acids. Per the germline V gene, CDR1 is SQVTM and CDR2 is ANQGSEA. V gave up 3 bases and J gave up 5 bases, with 13 bases separating them. CDR3 region: CSVDPGDKTEAFF. The DNA of the CDR3 is TGCAGCGTTGATCCGGGGGATAAGACTGAAGCTTTCTTT. The variable domain in full, with the rest retrieved from reference TRBV29-1 and TRBJ1-1, is SAVISQKPSRDICQRGTSLTIQCQVDSQVTMMFWYRQQPGQSLTLIATANQGSEATYESGFVIDKFPISRPNLTFSTLTVSNMSPEDSSIYLCSVDPGDKTEAFFGQGTRLTVV.

The chain couples TRBV4-1 to TRBJ2-7, with D possibly being TRBD2 (5 bases). The CDR3 has 14 amino acids. Germline loops: CDR1 MGHRA, CDR2 YSYEKL. Deletions cut 3 bases from V and 9 bases from J, with 18 bases between. The CDR3 protein is CASSHPLQRRGQYF. The CDR3 region has the DNA TGCGCCAGCAGCCACCCCCTACAGCGCCGGGGGCAGTACTTC.

This rearrangement joins TRBV27 to TRBJ2-1, with a tentative D call TRBD2 (5 bases). The CDR3 is 14 residues long. Germline values: CDR1 MNHEY, CDR2 SMNVEV (reference sequence). The V gene lost 6 bases and the J gene lost 2 bases, with 11 bases spanning the gap. The CDR3 spells CASSRSGAYNEQFF. CDR3 DNA sequence: TGTGCCAGCAGCCGGAGCGGTGCCTACAATGAGCAGTTCTTC.

Only one count was recorded for this clone. The chain has TRBV5-8 and TRBJ2-1; the match to TRBD2 covers 12 bases. CDR1 is SGHTS, CDR2 YDEGEE, per germline. This CDR3 has 18 amino acids. The trim removed 0 bases at V and 8 bases at J, leaving 12 bases unmatched. The CDR3 coding sequence is TGTGCCAGCAGCTTGGGGGCGCTAGCGGGGGGGCCGGGCGATGAGCAGTTCTTC. Translated, it gives CASSLGALAGGPGDEQFF.

This clone has just a few counts. The chain uses TRBV5-4 and TRBJ1-1; maybe TRBD1 (6 bases). Germline V CDR1 and CDR2: SGHNT, YYREEE (reference sequence). The CDR3 consists of 15 residues. Trimming cost V 0 bases and J 1 base, with 10 bases left between them. The chain's CDR3 is CASSLGQARNTEAFF. The DNA for the CDR3 is TGTGCCAGCAGCTTGGGACAGGCTCGGAACACTGAAGCTTTCTTT.

The rearrangement uses TRBV6-5 and TRBJ1-2, with 11 bases fitting TRBD1. CDR1 and CDR2 (germline): MNHEY, SVGAGI. With 7 bases clipped from V and 7 bases from J, the junction kept 2 bases outside the gene matches. The CDR3 runs 12 residues. The CDR3 DNA follows: TGTGCCAGCATCGGGACAGGGGGTGGCTACACCTTC. Its protein product is CASIGTGGGYTF.